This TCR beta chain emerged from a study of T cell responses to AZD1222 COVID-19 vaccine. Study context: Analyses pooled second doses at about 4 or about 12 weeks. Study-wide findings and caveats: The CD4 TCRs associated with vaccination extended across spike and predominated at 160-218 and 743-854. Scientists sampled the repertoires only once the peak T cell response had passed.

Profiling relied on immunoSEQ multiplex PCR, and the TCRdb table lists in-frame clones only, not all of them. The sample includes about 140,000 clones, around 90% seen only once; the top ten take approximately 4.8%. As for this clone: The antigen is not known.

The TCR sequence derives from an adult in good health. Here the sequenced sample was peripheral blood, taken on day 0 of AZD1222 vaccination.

The DNA of the CDR3 is TGTGCCAGCAGTTTATTTCCCGATAAACTGTTTTTT. It translates to CASSLFPDKLFF. The chain employs TRBV12-3 or TRBV12-4 and TRBJ1-4; D is unclear. This CDR3 contains 12 residues. Trimming pared 2 bases from V and 11 bases from J, leaving 9 bases between.